The clone carrying this T cell receptor beta chain came up a few times. The antigen remains undetermined. The sample is drawn from a study of T cells in Graves' hyperthyroidism and ophthalmopathy. Study at large: Peripheral blood draws took place at initial diagnosis, ahead of any treatment. Study-wide findings and caveats: Stable hyperthyroidism and ophthalmopathy were separated using 13 V-J signatures.

CDR1 MDHEN and CDR2 SYDVKM come from the germline V gene. The CDR3 spans 13 residues. V was shortened by 4 bases and J by 6 bases, with 9 bases between the two germline ends. Amplification of TCR beta CDR3 regions was performed using RNA transcripts as template. HTBI primers were the set used in a first-round RT-PCR of the TCR CDR3. One entry per CDR3 protein, called by TCRdb with MiXCR from the multiplex PCR reads. This sample has about 480,000 distinct CDR3 sequences; approximately 25% occur once, and the top ten carry approximately 10%. The sequenced sample was blood. The chain combines TRBV28 with TRBJ2-2; no reliable D call. The receptor was derived from a young woman with Graves' ophthalmopathy. The CDR3 DNA reads TGTGCCAGCAGTTCCCCTCGGGCCGGGGAGCTGTTTTTT. Protein: CASSSPRAGELFF.